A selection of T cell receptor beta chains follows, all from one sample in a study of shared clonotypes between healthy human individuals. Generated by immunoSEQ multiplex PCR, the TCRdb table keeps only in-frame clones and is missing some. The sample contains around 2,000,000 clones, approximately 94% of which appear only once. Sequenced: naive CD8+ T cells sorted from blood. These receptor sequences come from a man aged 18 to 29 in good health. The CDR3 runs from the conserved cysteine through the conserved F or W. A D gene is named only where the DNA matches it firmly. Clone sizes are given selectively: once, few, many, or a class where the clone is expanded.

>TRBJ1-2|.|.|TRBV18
TGTGCCAGCTCACCCGACGCCTCGGGGAACTATGGCTACACCTTC
CASSPDASGNYGYTF
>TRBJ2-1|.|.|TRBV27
TGTGCCAGCAGTTTATTCGGGGGGCTGTGGGAGCAGTTCTTC
CASSLFGGLWEQFF
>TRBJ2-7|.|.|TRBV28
TGTGCCAGCAGTTCTTTCTACGAGCAGTACTTC
CASSSFYEQYF
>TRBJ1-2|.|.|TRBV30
TGTGCCTGGAGTGTAACAGGAGAAGTATCGTATGGCTACACCTTC
CAWSVTGEVSYGYTF
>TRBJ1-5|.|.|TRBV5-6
TGTGCCAGCAGCTTGGGTCCGGGATATCAGCCCCAGCATTTT
CASSLGPGYQPQHF
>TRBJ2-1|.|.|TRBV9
TGTGCCAGCACCCTCGGGAGTTTAACCCACAATGAGCAGTTCTTC
CASTLGSLTHNEQFF
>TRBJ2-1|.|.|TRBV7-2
TGTGCCAGCAGCAACCCCCGGTCCACCATATACAATGAGCAGTTCTTC
CASSNPRSTIYNEQFF
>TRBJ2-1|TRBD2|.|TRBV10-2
TGCGCCAGCAGTGACCCCGAACAGCGGACTAGCGGTAATGAGCAGTTCTTC
CASSDPEQRTSGNEQFF
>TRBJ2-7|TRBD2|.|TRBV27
TGTGCCAGCAGTCCGGGACTAGCGGGAGAGGAGCAGTACTTC
CASSPGLAGEEQYF
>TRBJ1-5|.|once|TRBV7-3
TGTGCCAGCAGCTTAATAGGGCCGCGGCGATGCAATCAGCCCCAGCATTTT
CASSLIGPRRCNQPQHF
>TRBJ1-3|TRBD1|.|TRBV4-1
TGCGCCAGCAGCTTAATCCCGGGACAGGATTTCTCTGGAAACACCATATATTTT
CASSLIPGQDFSGNTIYF
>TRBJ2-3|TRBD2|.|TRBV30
TGTGCCTGGAGTATAGTAGCGGGGGGCCTCACAGATACGCAGTATTTT
CAWSIVAGGLTDTQYF
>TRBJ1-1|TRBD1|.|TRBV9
TGTGCCAGCAGCTCCCGGACAGGGGGTTACACTGAAGCTTTCTTT
CASSSRTGGYTEAFF
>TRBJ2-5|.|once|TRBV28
TGTGCCAGCAGTTTATACTTAATGGAGACCCAGTACTTC
CASSLYLMETQYF
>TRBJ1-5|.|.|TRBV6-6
TGTGCCAGCACGGTTATAAGGTCTCAGCCCCAGCATTTT
CASTVIRSQPQHF
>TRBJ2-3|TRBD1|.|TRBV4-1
TGCGCCAGCAGCCAGGGGGGACAGGGGGCAACAGATACGCAGTATTTT
CASSQGGQGATDTQYF
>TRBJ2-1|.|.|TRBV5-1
TGCGCCAGCAGCTTGGCCGGGAATATAGGCAATGAGCAGTTCTTC
CASSLAGNIGNEQFF
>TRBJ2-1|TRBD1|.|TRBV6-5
TGTGCCAGCAGTTACGAGGGACAGTACAATGAGCAGTTCTTC
CASSYEGQYNEQFF
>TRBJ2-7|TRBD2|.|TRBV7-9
TGTGCCAGCAGCTTAGGGATAGCGGGGAGCGAGCAGTACTTC
CASSLGIAGSEQYF
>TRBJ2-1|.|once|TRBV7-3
TGTGCCAGCCCCCATAGGGGGTACAATGAGCAGTTCTTC
CASPHRGYNEQFF
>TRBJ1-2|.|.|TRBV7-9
TGTGCCAGCAGCCCAGGGGAGGTGGGATCCTATGGCTACACCTTC
CASSPGEVGSYGYTF
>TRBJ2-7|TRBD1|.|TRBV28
TGTGCCAGCAGTTTAGGTGCCGGGACAGGGGGCTACGAGCAGTACTTC
CASSLGAGTGGYEQYF
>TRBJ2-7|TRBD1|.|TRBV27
TGTGCCAGCAGTTCCGTTGGGACAGGGGACCACGAGCAGTACTTC
CASSSVGTGDHEQYF
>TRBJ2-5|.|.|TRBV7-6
TGTGCCAGCAGCTGGGGGCAAGAGACCCAGTACTTC
CASSWGQETQYF
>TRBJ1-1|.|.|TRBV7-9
TGTGCCAGCAGCCCGGACCTGAACACTGAAGCTTTCTTT
CASSPDLNTEAFF
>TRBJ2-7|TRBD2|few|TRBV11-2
TGTGCCAGCAGCTTGGGACTAGCGTACGAGCAGTACTTC
CASSLGLAYEQYF
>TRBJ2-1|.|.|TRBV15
TGTGCCACCAGCGGGGGTGGGGTCTCCGACTACAATGAGCAGTTCTTC
CATSGGGVSDYNEQFF
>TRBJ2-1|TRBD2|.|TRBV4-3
TGCGCCAGCAGCCAAAGGCTAGCGGGAGCAAGTGAGCAGTTCTTC
CASSQRLAGASEQFF
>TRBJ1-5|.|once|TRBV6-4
TGTGCCAGCAGTGACTCCATGGGGGCTCTATCTAGCAATCAGCCCCAGCATTTT
CASSDSMGALSSNQPQHF
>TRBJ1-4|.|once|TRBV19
TGTGCCACACGGGAAGAGGACAGACTTACTGAAAAACTGTTTTTT
CATREEDRLTEKLFF
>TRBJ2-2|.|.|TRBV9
TGTGCCAGCGCATACGGAGGAAACACCGGGGAGCTGTTTTTT
CASAYGGNTGELFF
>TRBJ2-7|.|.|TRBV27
TGTGCCAGCAGTTTTTCGTACGGAGAGCGCTACGAGCAGTACTTC
CASSFSYGERYEQYF
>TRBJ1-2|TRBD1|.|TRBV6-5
TGTGCCAGCAGTCGAATCCAGGGGGCCATTGGCTACACCTTC
CASSRIQGAIGYTF
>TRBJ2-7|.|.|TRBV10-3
TGTGCCATCAGTGATTCGCCGGGGGAGGAGCAGTACTTC
CAISDSPGEEQYF
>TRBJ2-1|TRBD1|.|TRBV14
TGTGCCAGCAGCCTACTAGGGACAGTTCGCGATGAGCAGTTCTTC
CASSLLGTVRDEQFF
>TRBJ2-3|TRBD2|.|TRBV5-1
TGCGCCACCAGCGGGGGGGTGGATACGCAGTATTTT
CATSGGVDTQYF
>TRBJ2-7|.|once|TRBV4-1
TGCGCCAGCAGCCAGACGACAGGAAGCTCCTACGAGCAGTACTTC
CASSQTTGSSYEQYF
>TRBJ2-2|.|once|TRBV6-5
TGTGCCAGCAGTGGGGGCCTCACCGGGGAGCTGTTTTTT
CASSGGLTGELFF
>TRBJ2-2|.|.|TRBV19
TGTGCCAGTAGTATAATATCGTCCAAGAACACCGGGGAGCTGTTTTTT
CASSIISSKNTGELFF
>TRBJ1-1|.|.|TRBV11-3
TGTGCCAGCAGCCTAAGGGGGGTCACTGAAGCTTTCTTT
CASSLRGVTEAFF
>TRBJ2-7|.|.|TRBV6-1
TGTGCCAGCAGTGAATTGGGACAAGCCTACGAGCAGTACTTC
CASSELGQAYEQYF
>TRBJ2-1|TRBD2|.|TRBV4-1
TGCGCCAGCAGCGGACGACTAGCGGGGTCCTACAATGAGCAGTTCTTC
CASSGRLAGSYNEQFF
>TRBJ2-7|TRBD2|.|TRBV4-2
TGTGCCAGCAGCCAAGATAGCGGGGAGGGATCCTACGAGCAGTACTTC
CASSQDSGEGSYEQYF
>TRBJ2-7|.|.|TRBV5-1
TGCGCCAGCAGCCCGTGGGACAACTCCTACGAGCAGTACTTC
CASSPWDNSYEQYF
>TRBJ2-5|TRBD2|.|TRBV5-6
TGTGCCAGCAGTCCTACTAGCGGGGAGACCCAGTACTTC
CASSPTSGETQYF
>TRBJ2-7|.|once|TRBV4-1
TGCGCCAGCAGCCAGAGGACAGACAGCTCCTACGAGCAGTACTTC
CASSQRTDSSYEQYF
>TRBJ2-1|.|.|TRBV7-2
TGTGCCAGCAGCTTAGGAGGGACCCTAAATGAGCAGTTCTTC
CASSLGGTLNEQFF
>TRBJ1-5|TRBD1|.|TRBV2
TGTGCCAGCAGTCCCGGGACAGGAGGGCATCAGCCCCAGCATTTT
CASSPGTGGHQPQHF
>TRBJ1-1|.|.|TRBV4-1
TGCGCCAGCAGCCAAGATACGGGGGGAACTGAAGCTTTCTTT
CASSQDTGGTEAFF
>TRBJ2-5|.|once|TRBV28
TGTGCCAGCAGTTCCCCCTCGACAGTAGCCCTAGAGACCCAGTACTTC
CASSSPSTVALETQYF
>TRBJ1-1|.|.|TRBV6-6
TGTGCCAGCAGTCCCGACAGGCGAAACACTGAAGCTTTCTTT
CASSPDRRNTEAFF
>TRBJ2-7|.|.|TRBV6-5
TGTGCCAGCAGTTCCCCAGAGCGAGGGATATACGAGCAGTACTTC
CASSSPERGIYEQYF
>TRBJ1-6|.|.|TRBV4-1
TGCGCCAGCAGCCAAGATCTTCCAGGGGCTCGTTCACCCCTCCACTTT
CASSQDLPGARSPLHF
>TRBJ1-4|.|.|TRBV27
TGTGCCAGCAGTTTATTGGGGGGGGGAACTAATGAAAAACTGTTTTTT
CASSLLGGGTNEKLFF
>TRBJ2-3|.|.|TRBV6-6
TGTGCCAGCAGTTACCTCCGCACGGCCAGTGATACGCAGTATTTT
CASSYLRTASDTQYF
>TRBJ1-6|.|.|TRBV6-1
TGTGCCACCCACCAGAATTCACCCCTCCACTTT
CATHQNSPLHF
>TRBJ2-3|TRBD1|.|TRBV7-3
TGTGCCAGCAGCCCTGTGGGGACAGGGGGCATTACAGATACGCAGTATTTT
CASSPVGTGGITDTQYF
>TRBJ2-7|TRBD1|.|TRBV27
TGTGCCAGCAGTCCATCCCAGGGGGTTCACTCCTACGAGCAGTACTTC
CASSPSQGVHSYEQYF
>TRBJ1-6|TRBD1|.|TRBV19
TGTGCCAGTACCATTCCGGGACAGGGGAATTCACCCCTCCACTTT
CASTIPGQGNSPLHF
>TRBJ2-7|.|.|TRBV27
TGTGCCAGCAGTCTGGACGCGCTCTCCTACGAGCAGTACTTC
CASSLDALSYEQYF